These 5 T cell receptor beta chains came from one sample sequenced in a study of cytomegalovirus exposure and HLA in healthy donors. The PCR was carried out with 60 Vbeta primers and 13 Jbeta primers. The protocol was immunoSEQ multiplex PCR, while the TCRdb copy is restricted to in-frame clones and leaves out a portion. The sample contains approximately 110,000 clones, roughly 76% of which appear only once. Sequenced material: PBMCs. These receptors were obtained from a woman aged 60 to 75 in good health and CMV-seropositive.

This chain uses TRBV18 with TRBJ2-1; D uncertain. Germline V CDR1 and CDR2: KGHSH, LQKENI. The CDR3 totals 16 residues. Trimming took 0 bases from V and 8 from J, leaving 17 bases between them. CDR3 coding DNA: TGTGCCAGCTCACCACCTTGGGCGACCGTAAGCCATGAGCAGTTCTTC. This gives the protein CASSPPWATVSHEQFF.

V gene TRBV15 combines with J gene TRBJ2-1; 13 positions match TRBD2. J lost 6 bases, V lost 2 bases, and 16 bases had no gene match. This CDR3 is built from 20 residues. Germline lookup yields CDR1 LNHNV and CDR2 YYDKDF (reference sequence). In DNA form, the CDR3 reads TGTGCCACCAGCAGATTCCCAGGACTAGCGGGGGCCAATAAAGGCAATGAGCAGTTCTTC. This gives the protein CATSRFPGLAGANKGNEQFF.

The chain is built from TRBV7-6 and TRBJ1-3; TRBD1 might be the D (5 bases). Germline values: CDR1 SGHVS, CDR2 FNYEAQ. V was pared by 1 base and J by 1 base, with 20 bases between. The CDR3 totals 19 residues. CDR3 sequence reads: CASSLVGTGLRGSGNTIYF. In DNA, the CDR3 is TGTGCCAGCAGCTTAGTGGGCACAGGCCTGCGGGGATCTGGAAACACCATATATTTT.

The J gene is TRBJ1-3, the V gene TRBV5-1, with D unclear. The CDR3 loop spans 13 amino acids. Trimming shortened V by 4 bases and J by 1 base, and 6 bases separated the two germline ends. Germline assignment: CDR1 SGHRS and CDR2 YFSETQ. In DNA, the CDR3 is TGCGCCAGCAGCCGGGTATCTGGAAACACCATATATTTT. It encodes CASSRVSGNTIYF.

The J gene is TRBJ2-7, the V gene TRBV27; D unresolved. Germline CDR1 is MNHEY and CDR2 is SMNVEV (reference sequence). The CDR3 loop spans 14 amino acids. The ends were cut back, 0 bases at V and 0 bases at J, with 6 bases in the middle. This CDR3 is CASSLSQLSYEQYF. The CDR3 coding sequence is TGTGCCAGCAGTTTATCACAGCTCTCCTACGAGCAGTACTTC.